A selection of T cell receptor beta chains follows, all from one sample in a study of CD4 T cells in relation to SARS-CoV-2 and coronaviruses. TCRdb's copy holds only in-frame clones and misses some; the assay was immunoSEQ multiplex PCR. The profile shows more than 25,000 clones, about three quarters of them singletons. Their target antigens are unknown. The source material was CD4+ T cells from PBMCs, cultured in vitro. The receptors derive from a human donor in good health. Both conserved end residues are part of each CDR3.

CDR3 length	J gene	V gene	CDR3 protein
17	TRBJ2-5	TRBV2	CASTKATTGTLGETQYF
13	TRBJ1-3	TRBV5-1	CARKGPPGNTIYF
13	TRBJ1-2	TRBV5-6	CASSPFSNYGYTF
16	TRBJ1-2	TRBV9	CASSVGQGRKSGGYTF
17	TRBJ1-4	TRBV5-1	CASSLVAGGGRNEKLFF
15	TRBJ1-3	TRBV12-5	CASGAPGGIGDTIYF
15	TRBJ1-2	TRBV7-9	CASSQGQGAEYGYTF
18	TRBJ2-6	TRBV7-7	CASSPRRGGISGANVLTF
14	TRBJ1-3	TRBV9	CASSAGQGMNTIYF
19	TRBJ1-2	TRBV7-9	CASSPLSPGQGPINYGYTF
18	TRBJ2-2	TRBV12-5	CASALRAGLNANTGELFF
17	TRBJ1-1	TRBV27	CASSLILEGKGNTEAFF
13	TRBJ1-5	TRBV19	CASSKTGGQPQHF
14	TRBJ1-2	TRBV11-1	CASSLKSAARGYTF
14	TRBJ2-3	TRBV6-1	CASSYVGEGDTQYF
13	TRBJ2-5	TRBV18	CASSPPSWETQYF
15	TRBJ1-1	TRBV6-5	CASSKKQGKFTEAFF
13	TRBJ1-1	TRBV6-5	CASSYRLGTEAFF
14	TRBJ1-4	TRBV6-1	CASRTRDISEKLFF
14	TRBJ1-1	TRBV12-2	CASRLGHRATEAFF
14	TRBJ1-2	TRBV2	CASSEQDRSSGYTF
16	TRBJ1-5	TRBV6-5	CASSSDRVSGNQPQHF
15	TRBJ1-2	TRBV6-5	CASSRATGGHYGYTF
14	TRBJ1-5	TRBV6-1	CASSDFGLNQPQHF
14	TRBJ1-1	TRBV6-5	CASSSQFMNTEAFF
14	TRBJ1-2	TRBV5-1	CASSLQTSSGGYTF
12	TRBJ2-5	TRBV7-9	CASSPASETQYF
14	TRBJ2-7	TRBV11-3	CASSLGTSGYEQYF
16	TRBJ2-2	TRBV5-1	CASSSTGHTNTGELFF
14	TRBJ2-3	TRBV7-7	CASSPGLAGDTQYF
15	TRBJ1-2	TRBV10-3	CAISDQYHPNYGYTF
15	TRBJ1-3	TRBV2	CASSEGDTSGNTIYF
12	TRBJ2-2	TRBV7-2	CASSSLVGELFF
12	TRBJ2-7	TRBV29-1	CSVDGTGYEQYF
16	TRBJ2-5	TRBV3-1/TRBV3-2	CASSRRGLAEQETQYF
15	TRBJ2-3	TRBV9	CASSVDSGGVDTQYF
14	TRBJ2-7	TRBV11-2	CASSPRDGAYEQYF
14	TRBJ2-1	TRBV7-2	CASSPQTVYNEQFF
18	TRBJ2-1	TRBV4-3	CASSQDLLWGPSYNEQFF
15	TRBJ2-5	TRBV6-4	CASRTGGGEQETQYF
14	TRBJ2-2	TRBV6-5	CASKRQESPGELFF
15	TRBJ1-2	TRBV19	CASSIEGRQVGGYTF
15	TRBJ2-6	TRBV5-1	CASSPDRAGANVLTF
15	TRBJ1-2	TRBV9	CASSPRDREYYGYTF
14	TRBJ1-2	TRBV5-1	CASSLEGRLDGYTF
14	TRBJ2-2	TRBV6-1	CASSEGTNTGELFF
13	TRBJ1-1	TRBV28	CASSLSTDRAAFF
13	TRBJ1-2	TRBV12-3/TRBV12-4	CASNWDLFGGYTF
16	TRBJ1-3	TRBV9	CASSPQQGVVGNTIYF
14	TRBJ1-2	TRBV3-1/TRBV3-2	CASSAKARGNGYTF
14	TRBJ1-1	TRBV7-9	CASSARGMRTEAFF
14	TRBJ2-7	TRBV4-2	CASSQVGGAREQYF
15	TRBJ2-2	TRBV2	CASRPGTSGVRELFF
11	TRBJ2-7	TRBV20-1	CSARGQYEQYF